Shown below are 2 T cell receptor beta chains from a single sample sequenced in a study of brain T cells in children with intractable seizures. Sequencing was performed with immunoSEQ multiplex PCR; in TCRdb, only in-frame clones are kept and a portion is missing. The repertoire holds 60,000 to 65,000 clones, with around 95% as singletons. The starting material was peripheral blood, obtained at surgery. Every receptor here comes from a boy younger than two with focal cortical dysplasia and intractable seizures.

V is TRBV7-9 and J is TRBJ1-2; a weak D match, TRBD1 (5 bases). In germline, CDR1 is SEHNR, CDR2 FQNEAQ (reference sequence). There are 13 residues in the CDR3. V lost 5 bases and J lost 13, with 20 bases in between. In nucleotides, the CDR3 is TGTGCCAGCAGCCCGACCCCCACGGGGCCGTCCACCTTC. It yields the protein CASSPTPTGPSTF.

This clone was seen once. V usage is TRBV14 and J usage is TRBJ1-1, with D unclear. CDR1 and CDR2 from the germline V gene are SGHDN and FVKESK. Trimming pared 2 bases from V and 3 bases from J, leaving 10 bases between. The CDR3 is 14 amino acids. The CDR3 loop reads CASSQISRDTEAFF. The CDR3 DNA is TGTGCCAGCAGCCAAATAAGCCGGGACACTGAAGCTTTCTTT.